This T cell receptor beta chain is from a study of blood T cell repertoires in COVID-19. Background on the study: Acute and convalescent COVID-19 specimens originated in the United States, Italy and Spain. T cells, B-cell-depleted T cells, or PBMCs provided the cDNA or gDNA that served as material.

As originally analysed: How many nucleated cells were present was estimated from reference gene primer amplification. Only in-frame clones appear in the TCRdb table, and some are missing; sequencing was by immunoSEQ multiplex PCR. That table gives V, J and clone size, and the DNA gave D and trimming. This sample has 120,000 to 150,000 clones; approximately 83% occur once, and the top ten carry more than 7%. Looked up from germline, CDR1 is MGHDK and CDR2 is SYGVNS. Trimming shortened V by 3 bases and J by 5 bases, and 17 bases separated the two germline ends. The CDR3 loop spans 15 amino acids. The gene calls are TRBV25-1 and TRBJ2-7; weak D call: TRBD1 (6 bases). The receptor was isolated from a human donor in a cohort sampled during active COVID-19. The sample consisted of peripheral blood. The CDR3 region is CASSDGCQGYDEQYF. CDR3 coding DNA: TGTGCCAGCAGTGACGGTTGCCAGGGGTACGACGAGCAGTACTTC.